The T cell receptor (beta chain) under discussion was sequenced for a study of Ad26.COV2.S vaccination and SARS-CoV-2 variants. The CDR3 extends over 13 amino acids. With 3 bases removed from V and 1 base from J, the gap between germline ends came to 6 bases. Germline lookup yields CDR1 SEHNR and CDR2 FQNEAQ (reference sequence). TCRdb keeps only in-frame clones here, not all; method: immunoSEQ multiplex PCR. In the table there are 380,000 or so clones, about 89% of which are singletons. Documented treatment: around 19 received Ad26.COV2.S at low or high dose, single or two shots; a few received placebo; per-sample allocation not given. The samples were gathered on day 63 after the first injection of vaccine or placebo.

V is TRBV7-9 and J is TRBJ1-1; D uncertain. The sequence was obtained from a person aged 18 to 65 who received the Ad26.COV2.S COVID-19 vaccine or a placebo. This specimen consisted of peripheral blood, obtained in a trial of Ad26.COV2.S vaccine versus placebo. The CDR3 coding sequence is TGTGCCAGCAGCTTCCGCTGGAACACTGAAGCTTTCTTT. Protein product: CASSFRWNTEAFF.